The 27 T cell receptor beta chains below were found in one sample sequenced in a study of beta chain features in type 1 diabetes. The whole isolated RNA underwent reverse transcription, so sequencing captured expressed TCRB transcripts. The protocol was immunoSEQ multiplex PCR, while the TCRdb copy is restricted to in-frame clones and leaves out a portion. This table has fewer than 150,000 clones, less than 8.5% appearing once. Sequencing was carried out using central memory CD4+ T cells from blood. These receptors were taken from a woman aged 25-40 years in good health.

The chain joins TRBV18 to TRBJ2-5; TRBD2 is a possible D gene (6 bases). V lost 0 bases and J lost 4, with 12 bases in between. Germline lookup yields CDR1 KGHSH and CDR2 LQKENI. CDR3 length: 15 amino acids. The CDR3 is CASSPPGRSVETQYF. DNA of the CDR3: TGTGCCAGCTCACCACCGGGGAGGTCGGTAGAGACCCAGTACTTC.

This clone turned up a few times. The V call is TRBV19, the J call TRBJ2-1; D gene unclear. The CDR3 is 13 residues long. Germline CDR1 LNHDA, CDR2 SQIVND (reference sequence). The V and J ends lost 5 bases and 4 bases respectively, with 9 bases between them. CDR3: CASSRVGYNEQFF. The CDR3 DNA is TGTGCCAGTAGTCGGGTCGGATACAATGAGCAGTTCTTC.

This chain's CDR3 is CASSTGNGANVLTF. CDR3 in DNA: TGCGCCAGCAGTACGGGGAACGGGGCCAACGTCCTGACTTTC. The rearrangement uses TRBV10-2 and TRBJ2-6; TRBD2 might be the D (5 bases). The germline V gene encodes CDR1 WSHSY and CDR2 SAAADI. This CDR3 comprises 14 residues. Trimming took 5 bases from V and 4 from J, leaving 9 bases between them.

The sample holds many counts of this clone. This same CDR3 is encoded by further DNA sequences in the sample. The V and J genes are TRBV14 and TRBJ1-2, with D unclear. The CDR3 extends over 13 amino acids. From germline, CDR1 is SGHDN and CDR2 FVKESK. V lost 1 base, J lost 4 bases, and 7 bases lay in between. The CDR3 DNA is TGTGCCAGCAGCCAAGTTTACAGCTATGGCTACACCTTC. Its translation is CASSQVYSYGYTF.

V usage is TRBV16 and J usage is TRBJ1-1, with TRBD1 as a possible D gene (6 bases). The CDR3 runs 14 residues. V lost 4 bases and J lost 1, with 10 bases in between. Germline V gene sequence: CDR1 KGHSY, CDR2 FQNENV. The CDR3 is CASSPLGGNTEAFF. The DNA of the CDR3 is TGTGCCAGCAGCCCCTTAGGGGGGAACACTGAAGCTTTCTTT.

This chain joins TRBV15 and TRBJ2-1; 11 positions agree with TRBD2. This CDR3 is 17 amino acids long. The J segment lost 2 bases and the V segment lost 3 bases, leaving 6 bases of the junction unmatched. Per the germline V gene, CDR1 is LNHNV and CDR2 is YYDKDF (reference sequence). CDR3 in DNA: TGTGCCACCAGCAGGACTAGCGGGAAGAGCACCTACAATGAGCAGTTCTTC. Translated: CATSRTSGKSTYNEQFF.

This clone was counted many times. The V gene is TRBV18, the J gene TRBJ2-1; 8 bases match TRBD2. The germline V gene encodes CDR1 KGHSH and CDR2 LQKENI. The V gene end was trimmed by 4 bases and the J gene end by 8 bases; junction bases not matched to a gene: 7. The CDR3 contains 14 residues. The CDR3 sequence: CASSLRTSWDEQFF. The CDR3 DNA follows: TGTGCCAGCTCACTACGGACTAGCTGGGATGAGCAGTTCTTC.

V usage is TRBV7-2 and J usage is TRBJ2-5; D uncertain. The end of the DNA fits TRBJ2-7 better, so the J call may be wrong. The CDR3 length is 13 residues. Germline V CDR1 and CDR2: SGHTA, FQGNSA. Here the CDR3 DNA reads TGTGCCAGCAGCTTAGCGGACTCCTACGAGCAGTACTTC. Residues: CASSLADSYEQYF.

The chain employs TRBV28 and TRBJ2-5; 11 nucleotides match TRBD2. From germline, CDR1 is MDHEN and CDR2 SYDVKM. CDR3 length: 15 amino acids. V shed 8 bases and J 1 base; nucleotides not matched to a gene: 6. The CDR3 region is CASGGTSGIQETQYF. CDR3 sequence (DNA): TGTGCCAGCGGCGGGACTAGCGGCATCCAAGAGACCCAGTACTTC.

This clone has more than one count but fewer than ten. The chain couples TRBV19 to TRBJ1-1; 11 positions agree with TRBD1. Per the germline V gene, CDR1 is LNHDA and CDR2 is SQIVND (reference sequence). With 4 bases clipped from V and 4 bases from J, the junction kept 5 bases outside the gene matches. This CDR3 region has 15 residues. DNA of the CDR3: TGTGCCAGTAGTAGGACAGGGGGCTCTGGCACTGAAGCTTTCTTT. Its translation is CASSRTGGSGTEAFF.

The rearrangement joins TRBV5-1 to TRBJ2-2, with TRBD1 matching over 7 bases. The germline V gene has CDR1 SGHRS and CDR2 YFSETQ. V lost 4 bases to trimming and J lost 6 bases; unmatched junction nucleotides: 15. The CDR3 loop spans 17 amino acids. CDR3 sequence reads: CASSVGLGQYEAGELFF. The CDR3 coding sequence is TGCGCCAGCAGCGTGGGGCTGGGACAGTATGAGGCCGGGGAGCTGTTTTTT.

This rearrangement joins TRBV6-6 to TRBJ2-7; 7 nucleotides match TRBD2. J gave up 7 bases and V 5 bases, and 11 bases lay outside the gene matches. CDR3 size: 14 residues. Germline V lookup: CDR1 MNHNY, CDR2 SVGAGI (reference sequence). The CDR3: CASSPGTTVREQYF. In DNA form, the CDR3 reads TGTGCCAGCAGTCCCGGGACTACCGTCCGGGAGCAGTACTTC.

The sample holds a few counts of this clone. CDR3 sequence reads: CASSQQDYEQYF. The DNA for the CDR3 is TGTGCCAGCAGTCAACAGGACTACGAGCAGTACTTC. The genes are TRBV7-6 and TRBJ2-7, with a tentative D call TRBD1 (5 bases). The germline V gene encodes CDR1 SGHVS and CDR2 FNYEAQ. The CDR3 has 12 amino acids. V dropped 6 bases and J dropped 3 bases, with 9 bases sitting between them.

At least ten counts were recorded for this clone. The CDR3 is CASSQMDRDRETQYF. CDR3 in DNA: TGCGCCAGCAGCCAGATGGACAGGGACCGGGAGACCCAGTACTTC. This rearrangement joins TRBV4-3 to TRBJ2-5, with 8 bases matching TRBD1. The junction had 8 bases not matched to a gene; V was cut back by 3 bases and J by 5 bases. Germline V lookup: CDR1 LGHNA, CDR2 YSLEER. This CDR3 region has 15 residues.

The CDR3 DNA reads TGCGCCAGCAGCTCTCTAGCGTCTCACTCCTACGAGCAGTACTTC. This gives the protein CASSSLASHSYEQYF. V usage is TRBV5-1 and J usage is TRBJ2-7; D is possibly TRBD2 (6 bases). Trimming took 3 bases from V and 0 from J, leaving 13 bases between them. The CDR3 is 15 residues long. Germline V lookup: CDR1 SGHRS, CDR2 YFSETQ.

This clone has just a few counts. The J gene is TRBJ2-7, the V gene TRBV27, with TRBD1 matching 8 bases. The CDR3 spans 15 residues. Germline V gene sequence: CDR1 MNHEY, CDR2 SMNVEV (reference sequence). Trimming took 3 bases from V and 5 from J; bases not matched to a gene: 9. The chain's CDR3 is CASSFAPGQVHEQYF. CDR3 in DNA: TGTGCCAGCAGTTTTGCACCGGGACAGGTCCACGAGCAGTACTTC.

This clone was detected a few times. This rearrangement joins TRBV2 to TRBJ2-4; 12 bases fit TRBD2. With V trimmed by 3 bases and J by 2 bases, 5 bases remained unmatched. Germline-derived CDR1 and CDR2 are SNHLY and FYNNEI. The CDR3 totals 17 residues. The CDR3 loop reads CASSETSGRRSKNIQYF. The CDR3, as DNA: TGTGCCAGCAGTGAGACTAGCGGGAGAAGGTCCAAAAACATTCAGTACTTC. The whole variable domain, remainder taken from reference TRBV2 and TRBJ2-4, is EPEVTQTPSHQVTQMGQEVILRCVPISNHLYFYWYRQILGQKVEFLVSFYNNEISEKSEIFDDQFSVERPDGSNFTLKIRSTKLEDSAMYFCASSETSGRRSKNIQYFGAGTRLSVL.

The chain carries TRBV7-2 and TRBJ2-3; 8 bases line up with TRBD2. From germline, CDR1 is SGHTA and CDR2 FQGNSA. CDR3 length: 13 residues. V lost 4 bases, J lost 5 bases, and 2 bases stayed unmatched. The CDR3 bases are TGTGCCAGCAGCTCGAGCGGGAGAGATACGCAGTATTTT. Residues: CASSSSGRDTQYF.

This clone was seen a handful of times. The V call is TRBV19, the J call TRBJ2-5; tentatively, D is TRBD2 (5 bases). The germline V gene encodes CDR1 LNHDA and CDR2 SQIVND (reference sequence). The CDR3 length is 15 residues. V dropped 4 bases and J dropped 4 bases, with 16 bases sitting between them. In DNA, the CDR3 is TGTGCCAGTAGTACACTCTCCGGGGTTGGAGAGACCCAGTACTTC. Its translation is CASSTLSGVGETQYF.

The sample holds a few counts of this clone. This sequence joins TRBV5-1 and TRBJ2-1; 11 bases are shared with TRBD2. Trimming cost V 5 bases and J 4 bases; bases outside gene matches: 11. Per the germline V gene, CDR1 is SGHRS and CDR2 is YFSETQ. The CDR3 has 17 residues. The DNA of the CDR3 is TGCGCCAGCAGTTCGCCCTTCACTAGCGGGGGTTACAATGAGCAGTTCTTC. It encodes CASSSPFTSGGYNEQFF.

There are a few counts of this clone. The chain uses TRBV28 and TRBJ2-5; D perhaps matches TRBD2 (7 bases). This CDR3 is built from 18 residues. Germline CDR1 MDHEN, CDR2 SYDVKM. Between the trimmed V and J ends, which lost 2 bases and 3 bases, there was a span of 22 bases. CDR3 amino acids: CASSLMSWGREPKETQYF. CDR3 bases: TGTGCCAGCAGTTTAATGTCCTGGGGGCGGGAGCCCAAAGAGACCCAGTACTTC.

This chain links TRBV11-2 with TRBJ2-7, with TRBD2 matching over 8 bases. The junction had 5 bases not matched to a gene; V was cut back by 4 bases and J by 6 bases. The CDR3 length is 13 residues. CDR1 is SGHAT, CDR2 FQNNGV, per germline. The DNA of the CDR3 is TGTGCCAGCAGCTCCCGACTAGCGTTCGAGCAGTACTTC. This gives the protein CASSSRLAFEQYF.

This clone appeared a few times. CDR3 residues: CASSPRLAGASNEQFF. CDR3 nucleotide sequence: TGCGCCAGCAGCCCCAGACTAGCGGGAGCGTCTAATGAGCAGTTCTTC. The rearrangement uses TRBV5-1 and TRBJ2-1; 12 bases map to TRBD2. The CDR3 loop spans 16 amino acids. CDR1 and CDR2 (germline): SGHRS, YFSETQ. Germline trimming cut 4 bases from V and 7 bases from J; bases unmatched to any gene: 9.

In this sample, this clone turned up a few times. V usage is TRBV4-1 and J usage is TRBJ2-7, with a weak D call TRBD2 (5 bases). Trimming took 2 bases from V and 4 from J, leaving 21 bases between them. Germline values: CDR1 MGHRA, CDR2 YSYEKL. This CDR3 contains 17 residues. The DNA for the CDR3 is TGCGCCAGCAGCCAATCCTCCCTTGGACTGCAACCTTACGAGCAGTACTTC. Protein: CASSQSSLGLQPYEQYF.

This clone was detected a few times. The chain joins TRBV11-2 to TRBJ1-1, with D possibly being TRBD1 (6 bases). The CDR3 sequence is 12 residues long. Trimming removed 2 bases at V and 11 bases at J, with 12 bases between. Looked up from germline, CDR1 is SGHAT and CDR2 is FQNNGV. The CDR3 protein is CASSLTGLSAFF. CDR3 sequence (DNA): TGTGCCAGCAGCTTAACAGGGTTGTCTGCTTTCTTT. Looking up the rest from reference TRBV11-2 and TRBJ1-1 gives the full variable domain: EAGVAQSPRYKIIEKRQSVAFWCNPISGHATLYWYQQILGQGPKLLIQFQNNGVVDDSQLPKDRFSAERLKGVDSTLKIQPAKLEDSAVYLCASSLTGLSAFFGQGTRLTVV.

In its sample, this clone was seen many times. This chain uses TRBV29-1 with TRBJ2-6, with TRBD1 matching over 7 bases. From germline, CDR1 is SQVTM and CDR2 ANQGSEA. The CDR3 sequence is 16 residues long. J lost 0 bases, V lost 5 bases, and 7 bases had no gene match. The DNA of the CDR3 is TGCAGCGTTAAGCAGGGGGTCGGCTCTGGGGCCAACGTCCTGACTTTC. Its translation is CSVKQGVGSGANVLTF. Using reference TRBV29-1 and TRBJ2-6 for the parts outside the CDR3, the full variable domain is SAVISQKPSRDICQRGTSLTIQCQVDSQVTMMFWYRQQPGQSLTLIATANQGSEATYESGFVIDKFPISRPNLTFSTLTVSNMSPEDSSIYLCSVKQGVGSGANVLTFGAGSRLTVL.

The rearrangement uses TRBV6-5 and TRBJ2-7; 7 bases align to TRBD2. V lost 6 bases and J lost 6; bases outside the gene matches: 14. Germline values: CDR1 MNHEY, CDR2 SVGAGI. This CDR3 is 15 amino acids long. Here the CDR3 DNA reads TGTGCCAGCAGGGGAAGCGGGAATCGAAAGATCGAGCAGTACTTC. This encodes CASRGSGNRKIEQYF.